One sample yielded the 23 T cell receptor beta chains listed below, sequenced in a study of response to subunit inactivated influenza vaccine. TCRdb independently ran MiXCR on the RT-PCR reads; one entry per CDR3 protein. The repertoire includes some 500,000 distinct CDR3 sequences, approximately 16% of them detected once, and 3% to 3.5% sits in the top ten. The specimen was CD4+ T cells sorted from PBMCs, collected less than 30 months after vaccination. The source is a man aged 50 to 69 who received an inactivated influenza vaccine.

The chain couples TRBV5-1 to TRBJ2-3; TRBD2 aligns across 11 bases. The germline V gene has CDR1 SGHRS and CDR2 YFSETQ. The trim removed 4 bases at V and 2 bases at J, leaving 6 bases unmatched. The CDR3 is 16 amino acids. CDR3 sequence (DNA): TGCGCCAGCAGCCACGGACTAGCGGGCCTCACAGATACGCAGTATTTT. It translates to CASSHGLAGLTDTQYF.

This chain connects TRBV5-5 to TRBJ2-5, with D perhaps TRBD1 (5 bases). V lost 5 bases and J lost 1, with 12 bases in between. This CDR3 is built from 14 residues. Germline V gene sequence: CDR1 SGHKS, CDR2 YYEKEE (reference sequence). CDR3 amino acids: CASRFGQAQETQYF. DNA for the CDR3: TGTGCCAGCAGGTTTGGACAAGCCCAAGAGACCCAGTACTTC.

The CDR3 here is CASSQVLGNTDTQYF. The CDR3 DNA reads as TGTGCCAGCAGCCAAGTCTTAGGGAACACAGATACGCAGTATTTT. The rearrangement joins TRBV14 to TRBJ2-3; D not certain. V was pared by 1 base and J by 2 bases, with 10 bases between. Looked up from germline, CDR1 is SGHDN and CDR2 is FVKESK. The CDR3 covers 15 residues.

The V call is TRBV20-1, the J call TRBJ2-5; D may be TRBD2 (6 bases). Germline CDR1 and CDR2: DFQATT and SNEGSKA (reference sequence). The CDR3 sequence is 14 residues long. Trimming cost V 1 base and J 5 bases, with 14 bases left between them. CDR3 sequence: CSARVGTGVETQYF. The CDR3 nucleotides are TGCAGTGCTAGAGTTGGGACGGGAGTCGAGACCCAGTACTTC.

A few counts support this clonotype. The chain has TRBV28 and TRBJ2-5, with TRBD1 matching 9 bases. The CDR3 sequence is 15 residues long. Looked up from germline, CDR1 is MDHEN and CDR2 is SYDVKM. V was pared by 4 bases and J by 5 bases, with 8 bases of the junction left unmatched. The CDR3 loop is CASSSPGTGTETQYF. CDR3 nucleotides: TGTGCCAGCAGTTCCCCCGGGACAGGGACGGAGACCCAGTACTTC.

This clonotype occurred a few times. The chain uses TRBV10-3 and TRBJ2-2, with D perhaps TRBD2 (6 bases). The V and J ends lost 5 bases and 6 bases respectively, with 16 bases between them. Per germline, CDR1 ENHRY and CDR2 SYGVKD. The CDR3 totals 15 residues. The CDR3, as DNA: TGTGCCATCAGTTTGGAGAGGAGGGATGCCGGGGAGCTGTTTTTT. It encodes CAISLERRDAGELFF.

The gene calls are TRBV2 and TRBJ1-5, with TRBD1 identical over 11 bases. V shed 5 bases, J shed 5 bases, and the junction held 5 bases outside the gene matches. The length of the CDR3 is 15 residues. The germline CDR1 and CDR2 sequences are SNHLY and FYNNEI. The DNA of the CDR3 is TGTGCCAGCAGTAGGACAGGGGGCGACGATCAGCCCCAGCATTTT. This translates into CASSRTGGDDQPQHF.

This clonotype came up a few times. This chain joins TRBV14 and TRBJ2-7; 9 positions match TRBD2. This CDR3 spans 13 amino acids. Losses at the gene ends were 6 bases for V and 7 bases for J; bases not matched to a gene: 7. The germline V gene has CDR1 SGHDN and CDR2 FVKESK. This CDR3 reads CASSYAGLAEQYF. CDR3 nucleotides: TGTGCCAGCAGTTATGCAGGACTAGCGGAGCAGTACTTC.

This clonotype was counted between two and nine times. V is TRBV7-2 and J is TRBJ2-4; TRBD2 matches 11 bases. This CDR3 has 16 amino acids. With 5 bases clipped from V and 1 base from J, the junction kept 4 bases outside the gene matches. Germline-derived CDR1 and CDR2 are SGHTA and FQGNSA. The CDR3, as DNA: TGTGCCAGCAGCCGACGACTAGCGGGGGCCAAAAACATTCAGTACTTC. Its translation is CASSRRLAGAKNIQYF.

The chain carries TRBV12-3 or TRBV12-4 and TRBJ1-2, with D maybe TRBD1 (5 bases). V dropped 3 bases and J dropped 7 bases, with 12 bases sitting between them. The CDR3 sequence is 13 residues long. The CDR3 reads CASSFRQGSGYTF. CDR3 sequence (DNA): TGTGCCAGCAGTTTCAGGCAGGGTTCTGGCTACACCTTC.

The gene calls are TRBV6-2 or TRBV6-3 and TRBJ2-5; 11 bases map to TRBD2. Germline V CDR1 and CDR2: MNHEY, SVGEGT. CDR3 size: 16 residues. Germline trimming cut 4 bases from V and 3 bases from J; bases unmatched to any gene: 7. In DNA form, the CDR3 reads TGTGCCAGCAGTTTTTCCACTAGCGGGAGAAAAGAGACCCAGTACTTC. Translating it yields CASSFSTSGRKETQYF.

This clonotype was detected ten times or more. The rearrangement links TRBV6-5 to TRBJ2-7; no clear D gene. With 4 bases removed from V and 7 bases from J, the gap between germline ends came to 17 bases. CDR1 and CDR2 from the germline V gene are MNHEY and SVGAGI. This CDR3 is built from 14 residues. In DNA form, the CDR3 reads TGTGCCAGCAGTTCTTCCCCTGACCTGCGGGAGCAGTACTTC. Amino acid sequence: CASSSSPDLREQYF.

With regard to this clonotype: This may be a read error: a much more frequent sequence differs by one nucleotide. The J gene is TRBJ2-7, the V gene TRBV5-1; tentative D call: TRBD1 (5 bases). The CDR3 totals 13 residues. Germline CDR1 and CDR2: SGHRS and YFSETQ. The V and J ends lost 1 base and 3 bases respectively, with 8 bases between them. CDR3: CASSLQDNYEQYF. The CDR3 nucleotides are TGCGCCAGCAGCTTGCAGGACAACTACGAGCAGTACTTC. The full variable domain, rest sourced from reference TRBV5-1 and TRBJ2-7, is KAGVTQTPRYLIKTRGQQVTLSCSPISGHRSVSWYQQTPGQGLQFLFEYFSETQRNKGNFPGRFSGRQFSNSRSEMNVSTLELGDSALYLCASSLQDNYEQYFGPGTRLTVT.

The chain couples TRBV4-3 to TRBJ2-5; TRBD2 matches 13 bases. In germline, CDR1 is LGHNA, CDR2 YSLEER. The V segment lost 4 bases and the J segment 4 bases; nucleotides outside the gene matches: 3. The CDR3 is 15 amino acids. CDR3 nucleotides: TGCGCCAGCAGCCCGGGACTAGCGGGGAGAGAGACCCAGTACTTC. It encodes CASSPGLAGRETQYF.

This clonotype occurred a few times. The chain links TRBV12-3 or TRBV12-4 to TRBJ2-3; 10 bases fit TRBD1. The CDR3 contains 15 residues. V trimming: 5 bases; J trimming: 5 bases; junction bases outside the gene matches: 7. The CDR3 DNA reads as TGTGCCAGCAGTCGAGGGACAGGGGTGCTAGATACGCAGTATTTT. The encoded protein is CASSRGTGVLDTQYF.

The V and J genes are TRBV27 and TRBJ2-3; D is ambiguous. Trimming pared 5 bases from V and 14 bases from J, leaving 20 bases between. The CDR3 extends over 13 amino acids. Germline V lookup: CDR1 MNHEY, CDR2 SMNVEV (reference sequence). CDR3 protein: CASSLVDRDGLYF. CDR3 coding DNA: TGTGCCAGCAGTCTCGTGGATAGGGATGGTCTGTATTTT.

V is TRBV3-1 and J is TRBJ2-7; tentatively, D is TRBD2 (5 bases). The germline gives CDR1 LGHDT, CDR2 YNNKEL (reference sequence). V shed 4 bases and J shed 6 bases, with 19 bases lying between them. The CDR3 is 15 residues long. CDR3 amino acids: CASSLSGGHRGEQYF. CDR3 DNA: TGTGCCAGCAGCCTTTCCGGTGGTCACCGGGGCGAGCAGTACTTC.

This clonotype turned up a few times. V gene TRBV20-1 combines with J gene TRBJ2-7; no clear D gene. Trimming removed 0 bases from V and 7 bases from J, with 10 bases in between. Germline lookup yields CDR1 DFQATT and CDR2 SNEGSKA (reference sequence). The CDR3 covers 12 residues. The CDR3 sequence is CSARDPTYEQYF. DNA for the CDR3: TGCAGTGCTAGAGATCCGACTTATGAGCAGTACTTC.

This clonotype was recorded a few times. J is TRBJ2-5 and V is TRBV2; weak D call: TRBD2 (5 bases). The V end was cut by 2 bases, the J end by 4 bases, with 11 bases between. Germline V gives CDR1 SNHLY, CDR2 FYNNEI. The CDR3 runs to 14 residues. In DNA, the CDR3 is TGTGCCAGCAGTGAAAGACTGGCGGGAGAGACCCAGTACTTC. Translation gives CASSERLAGETQYF.

V gene TRBV7-8 combines with J gene TRBJ1-3; TRBD1 aligns across 8 bases. The CDR3 has 16 residues. V was pared by 6 bases and J by 4 bases, with 11 bases of the junction left unmatched. CDR1 is SGHVS and CDR2 is FQNEAQ in the germline V gene. CDR3 in DNA: TGTGCCAGCAGTCGTAACAGGGGGAGTTCGGGAAACACCATATATTTT. Its protein product is CASSRNRGSSGNTIYF.

This clonotype was observed a handful of times. This chain links TRBV2 with TRBJ2-7, with 7 bases fitting TRBD2. V lost 6 bases, J lost 3 bases, and 11 bases stayed unmatched. This CDR3 comprises 15 residues. Germline V gives CDR1 SNHLY, CDR2 FYNNEI. CDR3: CASSRPSGTNYEQYF. For the CDR3, the DNA is TGTGCCAGCAGCCGACCTAGCGGAACTAACTACGAGCAGTACTTC.

V is TRBV9 and J is TRBJ2-1; D possibly corresponds to TRBD2 (6 bases). Per the germline V gene, CDR1 is SGDLS and CDR2 is YYNGEE. The CDR3 loop spans 15 amino acids. V was shortened by 0 bases and J by 9 bases, with 16 bases between the two germline ends. In DNA form, the CDR3 reads TGTGCCAGCAGCGTAGACCCGGGAGTAGGTGGTGAGCAGTTCTTC. This encodes CASSVDPGVGGEQFF.

This chain joins TRBV7-2 and TRBJ2-5, with D unresolved. CDR1 SGHTA and CDR2 FQGNSA come from the germline V gene. CDR3 length: 14 residues. V lost 1 base and J 7 bases, leaving 13 bases between the germline ends. The CDR3 protein is CASSLGGSMGTQYF. CDR3 nucleotides: TGTGCCAGCAGCTTAGGAGGCAGCATGGGGACCCAGTACTTC.